The clone carrying this TCR beta chain was found many times. The antigen is not known. This sample was taken from a study of early T cells in non-severe SARS-CoV-2 infection. Study-level information: Bulk RNA taken from unsorted whole blood was sequenced, leaving chains unpaired.

General study findings and limits: Matching against VDJdb likely underestimated virus-specific expansions, favoring anti-spike CD8.

Separate cDNA molecules each had unique molecular identifiers attached to them. TCRdb processed the 5' RACE reads anew with MiXCR; each CDR3 protein has one entry. The sample gives roughly 31,000 distinct CDR3 sequences, roughly 9.7% of which show up once; roughly an eighth is in the top ten. CDR1 SGHTA and CDR2 FQGNSA come from the germline V gene. The CDR3 covers 12 residues. V shed 4 bases and J shed 3 bases, with 7 bases lying between them. The TCR originated in an adult who was a healthcare worker with PCR-confirmed SARS-CoV-2 infection or an uninfected control (not recorded which). This chain connects TRBV7-2 to TRBJ2-7; D gene uncertain. Sequenced input: whole blood. For the CDR3, the DNA is TGTGCCAGCAGCTCGGACCTCTACGAGCAGTACTTC. This gives the protein CASSSDLYEQYF. Full variable domain (rest looked up from reference TRBV7-2 and TRBJ2-7): GAGVSQSPSNKVTEKGKDVELRCDPISGHTALYWYRQSLGQGLEFLIYFQGNSAPDKSGLPSDRFSAERTGGSVSTLTIQRTQQEDSAVYLCASSSDLYEQYFGPGTRLTVT.